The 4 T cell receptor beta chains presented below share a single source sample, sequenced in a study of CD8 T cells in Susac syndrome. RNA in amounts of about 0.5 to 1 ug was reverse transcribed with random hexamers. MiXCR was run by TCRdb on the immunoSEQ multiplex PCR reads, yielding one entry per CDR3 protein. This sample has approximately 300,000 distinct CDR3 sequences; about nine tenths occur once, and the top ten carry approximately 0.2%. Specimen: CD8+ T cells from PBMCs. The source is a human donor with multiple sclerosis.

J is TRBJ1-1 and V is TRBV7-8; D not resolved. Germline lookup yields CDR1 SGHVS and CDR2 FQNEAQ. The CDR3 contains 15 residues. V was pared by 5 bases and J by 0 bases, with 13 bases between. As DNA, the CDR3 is TGTGCCAGCAGCCCACGGGTGACTCTGAACACTGAAGCTTTCTTT. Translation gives CASSPRVTLNTEAFF.

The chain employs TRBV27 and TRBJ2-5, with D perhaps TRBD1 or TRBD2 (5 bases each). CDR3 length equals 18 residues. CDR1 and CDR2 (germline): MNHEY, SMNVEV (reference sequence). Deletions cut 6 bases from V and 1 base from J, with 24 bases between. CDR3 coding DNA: TGTGCCAGCAGCCCACAGCCTCGGGGCACAAGCGGCCAAGAGACCCAGTACTTC. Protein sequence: CASSPQPRGTSGQETQYF.

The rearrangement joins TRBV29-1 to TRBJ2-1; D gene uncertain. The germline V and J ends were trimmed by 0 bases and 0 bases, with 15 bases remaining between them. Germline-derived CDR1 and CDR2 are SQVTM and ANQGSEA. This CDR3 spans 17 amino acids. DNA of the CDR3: TGCAGCGTTGAAGATTGGGTGGAACCGGTCTCCTACAATGAGCAGTTCTTC. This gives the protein CSVEDWVEPVSYNEQFF.

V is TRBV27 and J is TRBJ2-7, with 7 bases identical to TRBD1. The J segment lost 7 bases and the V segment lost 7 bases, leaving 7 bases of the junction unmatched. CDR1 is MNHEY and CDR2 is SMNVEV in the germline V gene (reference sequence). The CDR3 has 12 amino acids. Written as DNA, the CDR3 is TGTGCCAGCATCCTTCACAGGGGTGAGCAGTACTTC. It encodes CASILHRGEQYF.